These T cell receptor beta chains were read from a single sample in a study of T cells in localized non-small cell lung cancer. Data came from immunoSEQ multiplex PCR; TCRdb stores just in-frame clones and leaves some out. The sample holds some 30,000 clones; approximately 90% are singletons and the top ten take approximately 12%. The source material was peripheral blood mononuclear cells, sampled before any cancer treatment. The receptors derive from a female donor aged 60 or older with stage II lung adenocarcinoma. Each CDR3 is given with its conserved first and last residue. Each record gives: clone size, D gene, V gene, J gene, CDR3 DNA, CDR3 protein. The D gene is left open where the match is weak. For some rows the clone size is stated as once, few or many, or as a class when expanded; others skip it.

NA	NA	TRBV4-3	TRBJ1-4	TGCGCCAGCAGCCAACTTGTGGGTGAAAAACTGTTTTTT	CASSQLVGEKLFF
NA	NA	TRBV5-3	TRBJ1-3	TGTGCCAGAAGCTTGGCTGGCTTCTGGGGCTCTGGAAACACCATATATTTT	CARSLAGFWGSGNTIYF
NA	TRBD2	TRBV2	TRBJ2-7	TGTGCCAGCAGCGAAGGACTAGCGGGTTTCGAGTCCTACGAGCAGTACTTC	CASSEGLAGFESYEQYF
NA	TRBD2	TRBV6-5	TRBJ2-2	TGTGCCAGCACTACTAGCGGCGGACCCGGGGAGCTGTTTTTT	CASTTSGGPGELFF
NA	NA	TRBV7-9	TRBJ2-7	TGTGCCAGCAGTCAGGGACGTCTTTTCGCCCACGAGCAGTACTTC	CASSQGRLFAHEQYF
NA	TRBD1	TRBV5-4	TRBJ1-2	TGTGCCAGCAGCTTGCCCCAAGGGACAGCGTCGGGGGGCTACACCTTC	CASSLPQGTASGGYTF
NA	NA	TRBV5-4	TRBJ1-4	TGTGCCAGCAGCATTACAGGTTATGAAAAACTGTTTTTT	CASSITGYEKLFF
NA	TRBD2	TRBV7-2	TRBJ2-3	TGTGCCAGCAGCTTAGCGGGGGGGAGGAGGGGCCCCGATACGCAGTATTTT	CASSLAGGRRGPDTQYF
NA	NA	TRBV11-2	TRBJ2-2	TGTGCCAGCAGCTTAGGTTGGTCCACCGGGGAGCTGTTTTTT	CASSLGWSTGELFF
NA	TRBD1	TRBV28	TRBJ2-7	TGTGCCAGCCCGGGACAGGGCAACGAGCAGTACTTC	CASPGQGNEQYF
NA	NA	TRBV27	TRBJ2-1	TGTGCCAGCAGTTACCCCCTCGGTGATGAGCAGTTCTTC	CASSYPLGDEQFF
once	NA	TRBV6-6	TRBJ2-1	TGTGCCAGCAGTCAAGGGGGGGAGAACAATGAGCAGTTCTTC	CASSQGGENNEQFF
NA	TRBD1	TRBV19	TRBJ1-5	TGTGCCAGTAGAGTACAGGGGCGTAATAGCAATCAGCCCCAGCATTTT	CASRVQGRNSNQPQHF
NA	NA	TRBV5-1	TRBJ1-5	TGCGCCAGCAGCTTCGGAAGCAATCAGCCCCAGCATTTT	CASSFGSNQPQHF
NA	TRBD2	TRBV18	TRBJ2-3	TGTGCCAGCCAAACCGCGGCTAGCGGGGGGTATACGCAGTATTTT	CASQTAASGGYTQYF
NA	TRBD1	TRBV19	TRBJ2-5	TGTGCCAGTAGTATTATCCCGGGACAGGGGGCGGAGACCCAGTACTTC	CASSIIPGQGAETQYF
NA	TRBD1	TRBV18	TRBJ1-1	TGTGCCAGCTCACCACCACAGGGGCGGAAGGACACTGAAGCTTTCTTT	CASSPPQGRKDTEAFF
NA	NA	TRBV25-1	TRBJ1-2	TGTGCCAGCAGTGAGGGGGGCTCCGGCTACACCTTC	CASSEGGSGYTF
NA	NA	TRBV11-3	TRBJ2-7	TGTGCCAGCAGCTTGGGAACAGAAAAGAACGAGCAGTACTTC	CASSLGTEKNEQYF
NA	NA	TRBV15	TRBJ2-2	TGTGCCTTCTCCAGGCCCAGGTTCAGGGGCACCGGGGAGCTGTTTTTT	CAFSRPRFRGTGELFF
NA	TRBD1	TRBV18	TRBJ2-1	TGTGCCAGCTCACCAAAACAGGGGGTTATAGAGCAGTTCTTC	CASSPKQGVIEQFF
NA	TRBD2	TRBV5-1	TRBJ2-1	TGCGCCAGCAGCTCGGGACTAGCGGGAAGCAATGAGCAGTTCTTC	CASSSGLAGSNEQFF
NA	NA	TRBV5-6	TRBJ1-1	TGTGCCAGCAGCTTGGGAGGCCGGGCCCGGAACACTGAAGCTTTCTTT	CASSLGGRARNTEAFF
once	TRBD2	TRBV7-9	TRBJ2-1	TGTGCCAGCAGTTTCCTAGCGGGGGGTAAACAATCCTACAATGAGCAGTTCTTC	CASSFLAGGKQSYNEQFF
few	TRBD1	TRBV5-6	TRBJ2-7	TGTGCCAGCAGCCCGGGACAGGGGGGGATTTTCTACGAGCAGTACTTC	CASSPGQGGIFYEQYF
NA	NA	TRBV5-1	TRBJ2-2	TGCGCCAGCAGCTTGGCCGGGGGCTGGAACACCGGGGAGCTGTTTTTT	CASSLAGGWNTGELFF
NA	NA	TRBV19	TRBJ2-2	TGTGCCAGTAAGGGCCCCGCGGGGCCAAACACCGGGGAGCTGTTTTTT	CASKGPAGPNTGELFF
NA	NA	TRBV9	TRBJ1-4	TGTGCCAGCACCGAAGGTTGGGGTACTAATGAAAAACTGTTTTTT	CASTEGWGTNEKLFF